These 9 T cell receptor beta chains share one sample of origin, sequenced in a study of PD-1 blockade in classical Hodgkin lymphoma. Sequenced by immunoSEQ multiplex PCR; TCRdb stores in-frame clones only, minus some. The table has about 50,000 clones, about 73% seen once. Every patient had relapsed following autologous stem cell transplantation, and cohorts differed in brentuximab vedotin exposure. The sample in question was peripheral blood mononuclear cells (PBMCs), obtained at baseline. The receptors were sampled from a human donor with classical Hodgkin lymphoma.

This chain connects TRBV5-1 to TRBJ2-3, with D perhaps matching TRBD1 or TRBD2 (6 bases each). CDR3 size: 15 residues. Germline values: CDR1 SGHRS, CDR2 YFSETQ. Between the trimmed V and J ends, which lost 6 bases and 6 bases, there was a span of 20 bases. CDR3 DNA sequence: TGCGCCAGCACGGTAGAGGGGGGTAGGTCGGATACGCAGTATTTT. Translation gives CASTVEGGRSDTQYF. Combining the CDR3 with reference TRBV5-1 and TRBJ2-3 gives the whole variable domain KAGVTQTPRYLIKTRGQQVTLSCSPISGHRSVSWYQQTPGQGLQFLFEYFSETQRNKGNFPGRFSGRQFSNSRSEMNVSTLELGDSALYLCASTVEGGRSDTQYFGPGTRLTVL.

The chain recombines TRBV28 with TRBJ1-2; tentatively, D is TRBD1 (5 bases). The V end lost 4 bases, the J end lost 4 bases, and 16 bases lay between the germline ends. CDR3 length: 15 amino acids. Germline loops: CDR1 MDHEN, CDR2 SYDVKM. As DNA, the CDR3 is TGTGCCAGCAGTTCTTCCCCTTCAGGGACCTATGGCTACACCTTC. Translating it yields CASSSSPSGTYGYTF.

The CDR3 protein is CATSRAQGGQETQYF. CDR3 in DNA: TGTGCCACCAGCAGAGCGCAAGGGGGACAAGAGACCCAGTACTTC. The chain recombines TRBV15 with TRBJ2-5, with D possibly being TRBD1 (6 bases). There are 15 residues in the CDR3. Germline V gene sequence: CDR1 LNHNV, CDR2 YYDKDF (reference sequence). The germline V and J ends were trimmed by 1 base and 2 bases, with 11 bases remaining between them.

V and J are TRBV19 and TRBJ1-4; D is unclear. Trimming pared 6 bases from V and 11 bases from J, leaving 19 bases between. The CDR3 length is 14 residues. Per germline, CDR1 LNHDA and CDR2 SQIVND (reference sequence). The CDR3 DNA follows: TGTGCCAGTAGCACCTTAGACCTCCCTTCCAAACTGTTTTTT. Protein sequence: CASSTLDLPSKLFF.

This clone is judged large. The chain employs TRBV11-2 and TRBJ1-2, with no clear D. Germline V lookup: CDR1 SGHAT, CDR2 FQNNGV. The CDR3 extends over 14 amino acids. V was shortened by 1 base and J by 6 bases, with 12 bases between the two germline ends. The CDR3 bases are TGTGCCAGCAGCTTAGTCGGGGATCATGATGGCTACACCTTC. Amino acid sequence: CASSLVGDHDGYTF.

The V gene is TRBV15, the J gene TRBJ2-2, with D perhaps TRBD2 (6 bases). V dropped 5 bases and J dropped 2 bases, with 15 bases sitting between them. This CDR3 spans 16 amino acids. Germline-derived CDR1 and CDR2 are LNHNV and YYDKDF (reference sequence). The CDR3 here is CATSFGWDFNTGELFF. DNA of the CDR3: TGTGCCACCAGCTTCGGATGGGACTTCAACACCGGGGAGCTGTTTTTT.

This clone was detected a few times. V and J are TRBV18 and TRBJ1-5; TRBD1 might be the D (5 bases). This CDR3 has 18 residues. Trimming took off 4 bases at V and 0 bases at J, with 19 bases between the two ends. Germline V gene data show CDR1 as KGHSH and CDR2 as LQKENI. CDR3 bases: TGTGCCAGCTCACTTTTGGCCATGTCAGGGAGTAGCAATCAGCCCCAGCATTTT. Translation gives CASSLLAMSGSSNQPQHF.

The CDR3 DNA sequence: TGTGCCAGCATGAGACAGGGGCCTTTGAACACTGAAGCTTTCTTT. It yields the protein CASMRQGPLNTEAFF. J is TRBJ1-1 and V is TRBV2, with 8 bases matching TRBD1. Trimming took 7 bases from V and 0 from J; bases not matched to a gene: 7. The CDR3 consists of 15 residues. The V gene's germline CDR1 is SNHLY and CDR2 FYNNEI.

V usage is TRBV2 and J usage is TRBJ2-7; a possible D gene is TRBD1 (6 bases). Trimming removed 6 bases from V and 0 bases from J, with 12 bases in between. The CDR3 has 14 residues. Germline-derived CDR1 and CDR2 are SNHLY and FYNNEI. CDR3 DNA sequence: TGTGCCAGCAGACCAGACAGGAACTCCTACGAGCAGTACTTC. Protein: CASRPDRNSYEQYF.